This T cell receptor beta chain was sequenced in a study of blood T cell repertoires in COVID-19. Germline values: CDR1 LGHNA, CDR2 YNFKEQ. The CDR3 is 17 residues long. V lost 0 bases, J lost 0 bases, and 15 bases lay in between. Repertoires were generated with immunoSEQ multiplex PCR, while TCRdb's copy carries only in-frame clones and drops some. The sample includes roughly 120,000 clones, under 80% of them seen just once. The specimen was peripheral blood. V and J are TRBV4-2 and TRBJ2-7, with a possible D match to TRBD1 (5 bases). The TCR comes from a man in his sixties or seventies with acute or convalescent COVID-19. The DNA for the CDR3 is TGTGCCAGCAGCCAAGAAATGGGCAGGGCAATCTCCTACGAGCAGTACTTC. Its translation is CASSQEMGRAISYEQYF.